Following are 7 T cell receptor beta chains from one sample sequenced in a study of blood T cells in healthy people across ages. Alongside a J-beta primer mix, a sample-barcoded 5' primer served in a second PCR lasting about 7 to 11 cycles. TCRdb reprocessed the 5' RACE reads with MiXCR, giving one entry per CDR3 protein. The repertoire holds hundreds of thousands of distinct CDR3 sequences, with 24% as singletons. These data also formed part of another study, on T cells of mothers and their children.

The sample was blood. These receptors all come from a boy between 10 and 17 years old in good health.

The chain uses TRBV20-1 and TRBJ2-7; D could derive from TRBD1 or TRBD2 (6 bases each). Germline values: CDR1 DFQATT, CDR2 SNEGSKA (reference sequence). The CDR3 consists of 16 residues. Trimming removed 3 bases from V and 3 bases from J, with 21 bases in between. The CDR3 is CSASGTGQLVSYEQYF. As DNA, the CDR3 is TGCAGTGCTAGTGGGACTGGACAGCTAGTTAGCTACGAGCAGTACTTC.

Notes on this clonotype: The junction departs from germline at one end; a sequencing error may be responsible. The chain couples TRBV4-1 to TRBJ2-1; tentatively, D is TRBD1 (5 bases). Matching the DNA end better, TRBJ2-5 makes the J call doubtful. The V gene's germline CDR1 is MGHRA and CDR2 YSYEKL. This CDR3 contains 16 residues. The CDR3 is CASSQPTVLGQGTQYF. CDR3 in DNA: TGCGCCAGCAGCCAACCGACAGTCTTAGGGCAAGGGACCCAGTACTTC.

This clonotype was seen a handful of times. The CDR3 spells CSVLRDNYGYTF. For the CDR3, the DNA is TGCAGCGTCCTCAGGGACAACTATGGCTACACCTTC. The V gene is TRBV29-1, the J gene TRBJ1-2; D might be TRBD1 (5 bases). In germline, CDR1 is SQVTM, CDR2 ANQGSEA. Trimming pared 6 bases from V and 2 bases from J, leaving 10 bases between. The CDR3 sequence is 12 residues long.

This clonotype was counted only a few times. The chain recombines TRBV7-9 with TRBJ2-4, with 9 positions matching TRBD1. The CDR3 consists of 16 residues. Germline trimming cut 2 bases from V and 8 bases from J; bases unmatched to any gene: 10. Germline V gene data show CDR1 as SEHNR and CDR2 as FQNEAQ (reference sequence). The CDR3 coding sequence is TGTGCCAGCAGCTTAACCTCTGGACAGGGGACGGACATTCAGTACTTC. Its translation: CASSLTSGQGTDIQYF.

The chain couples TRBV27 to TRBJ2-1, with 8 bases matching TRBD2. CDR1 is MNHEY, CDR2 SMNVEV, per germline (reference sequence). V shed 5 bases and J 2 bases; nucleotides not matched to a gene: 8. The CDR3 has 16 residues. The CDR3 spells CASSRTSRATYNEQFF. In DNA, the CDR3 is TGTGCCAGCAGTAGGACTAGCAGGGCAACCTACAATGAGCAGTTCTTC.

This chain uses TRBV5-5 with TRBJ2-5; D could derive from TRBD1 or TRBD2 (5 bases each). Looked up from germline, CDR1 is SGHKS and CDR2 is YYEKEE (reference sequence). This CDR3 has 15 residues. V was clipped by 4 bases and J by 2 bases, with 15 bases between them. DNA of the CDR3: TGTGCCAGCAGCCCGCCCGGGGCACTGCAAGAGACCCAGTACTTC. Amino acids: CASSPPGALQETQYF.

This clonotype was picked up a small number of times. The chain joins TRBV27 to TRBJ2-5, with 10 bases identical to TRBD2. The DNA end is a closer match to TRBJ2-7, so the J assignment may be wrong. The CDR3 covers 15 residues. Germline CDR1 MNHEY, CDR2 SMNVEV (reference sequence). CDR3 in DNA: TGTGCCAGCAGTTCCCTAGCGGGAGTGTCGTACGAGCAGTACTTC. Its protein is CASSSLAGVSYEQYF.